This is a list of T cell receptor beta chains from one sample in a study of shared clonotypes between healthy human individuals. Measured with immunoSEQ multiplex PCR; TCRdb has only the in-frame clones, and not every one. The sample contains roughly 2.2 million clones, 85% to 95% of which appear only once. The sequencing input was naive CD4+ T cells from PBMCs. Receptor source: a young man in good health. Some clones in this sample may be carry-over from other donors' samples. CDR3s include the opening cysteine and the closing phenylalanine or tryptophan. A D gene is named only where the DNA matches it firmly.

v_call: TRBV2
d_call: .
j_call: TRBJ2-3
cdr3_nt: TGTGCCAGCAGTCCTGTAAGCCCTGGTCACACAGATACGCAGTATTTT
cdr3_aa: CASSPVSPGHTDTQYF

v_call: TRBV19
d_call: .
j_call: TRBJ1-4
cdr3_nt: TGTGCCAGTAGTACCAGACACTTTCAAAGTGAAAAACTGTTTTTT
cdr3_aa: CASSTRHFQSEKLFF

v_call: TRBV11-2
d_call: TRBD2
j_call: TRBJ2-1
cdr3_nt: TGTGCCAGCAGCTTGGGGGTACTAGCGGGAGTTTATGAGCAGTTCTTC
cdr3_aa: CASSLGVLAGVYEQFF

v_call: TRBV9
d_call: TRBD2
j_call: TRBJ2-3
cdr3_nt: TGTGCCAGCAGCAGCGGGAGGGTCGGGGATACGCAGTATTTT
cdr3_aa: CASSSGRVGDTQYF

v_call: TRBV15
d_call: .
j_call: TRBJ2-2
cdr3_nt: TGTGCCACCAGACGAACAGGGTACTACACCGGGGAGCTGTTTTTT
cdr3_aa: CATRRTGYYTGELFF

v_call: TRBV19
d_call: TRBD1
j_call: TRBJ1-5
cdr3_nt: TGTGCCAGTAGTTATGACAGGGCCCAGGGCGCCCAGCATTTT
cdr3_aa: CASSYDRAQGAQHF

v_call: TRBV5-6
d_call: .
j_call: TRBJ2-7
cdr3_nt: TGTGCCAGCAGCTTGGCGCAGGGCGGCGCACAGTACTTC
cdr3_aa: CASSLAQGGAQYF

v_call: TRBV11-3
d_call: TRBD2
j_call: TRBJ2-7
cdr3_nt: TGTGCCAGCAGCTTAGTTCAAAGGGAGGGGTCCTACGAGCAGTACTTC
cdr3_aa: CASSLVQREGSYEQYF

v_call: TRBV29-1
d_call: .
j_call: TRBJ2-1
cdr3_nt: TGCAGCGTCGCGGGCCCGCCCATTGAGCAGTTCTTC
cdr3_aa: CSVAGPPIEQFF

v_call: TRBV12-5
d_call: TRBD2
j_call: TRBJ2-3
cdr3_nt: TGTGCTAGTGCCAAGACTAGCGGGACCAACACAGATACGCAGTATTTT
cdr3_aa: CASAKTSGTNTDTQYF

v_call: TRBV28
d_call: .
j_call: TRBJ1-1
cdr3_nt: TGTGCCAGCAGTTTAGGGTCAGGGACAAAGAACACTGAAGCTTTCTTT
cdr3_aa: CASSLGSGTKNTEAFF

v_call: TRBV7-9
d_call: .
j_call: TRBJ1-2
cdr3_nt: TGTGCCAGCAGCTTAGGTCTCAGGACAACCAACTATGGCTACACCTTC
cdr3_aa: CASSLGLRTTNYGYTF

v_call: TRBV7-2
d_call: TRBD2
j_call: TRBJ2-1
cdr3_nt: TGTGCCAGCAGCTTTCCGGGACTAGCGGTGAACAATGAGCAGTTCTTC
cdr3_aa: CASSFPGLAVNNEQFF

v_call: TRBV19
d_call: .
j_call: TRBJ2-1
cdr3_nt: TGTGCCACCCGAAAGGACAATGAGCAGTTCTTC
cdr3_aa: CATRKDNEQFF

v_call: TRBV5-1
d_call: TRBD2
j_call: TRBJ2-1
cdr3_nt: TGCGCCAGCAGCTTCATGGGGAGGGCCTCCTACAATGAGCAGTTCTTC
cdr3_aa: CASSFMGRASYNEQFF

v_call: TRBV18
d_call: TRBD1
j_call: TRBJ1-3
cdr3_nt: TGTGCCAGCTCACCGGGACAGGCGAACTCTGGAAACACCATATATTTT
cdr3_aa: CASSPGQANSGNTIYF